The 18 T cell receptor beta chains reported below all come from one sample, sequenced in a study of spatial heterogeneity in lung cancer. TCRdb analysed the 5' RACE reads with MiXCR anew, one entry per CDR3 protein. The sample lists about 23,000 distinct CDR3 sequences, 3% to 3.5% seen once, with under 30% in the top ten. Time point given: sample taken at primary tumor resection. Sequences were derived from PBMCs, sampled at surgery. These receptors were obtained from a female donor with early-stage non-small cell lung cancer.

This clonotype was counted many times. V gene TRBV20-1 combines with J gene TRBJ2-7; D call uncertain. The germline CDR1 and CDR2 sequences are DFQATT and SNEGSKA (reference sequence). The CDR3 totals 12 residues. The V and J ends lost 2 bases and 5 bases respectively, with 10 bases between them. CDR3 nucleotides: TGCAGTGCTAGATCCCAACCCAACGAGCAGTACTTC. Translating gives CSARSQPNEQYF.

This clonotype has ten or more counts. Here the CDR3 reads CASSLSGRQPFGGTQYF. The DNA for the CDR3 is TGTGCCAGCAGCTTATCCGGCCGTCAACCGTTCGGAGGGACCCAGTACTTC. The V gene is TRBV7-3, the J gene TRBJ2-5; the D gene is possibly TRBD2 (5 bases). The CDR3 runs to 17 residues. Germline CDR1 is SGHTA and CDR2 is FQGTGA. Trimming stripped 2 bases from V and 7 bases from J, with 23 bases between.

This clonotype was counted at least ten times. The rearrangement joins TRBV3-1 to TRBJ2-1, with D perhaps TRBD2 (5 bases). The germline V and J ends were trimmed by 0 bases and 2 bases, with 14 bases remaining between them. The CDR3 has 17 residues. Germline V gene lookup returns CDR1 LGHDT and CDR2 YNNKEL (reference sequence). CDR3 protein: CASSQDVGGLTYNEQFF. The DNA of the CDR3 is TGTGCCAGCAGCCAAGATGTGGGCGGGTTGACCTACAATGAGCAGTTCTTC.

This clonotype was seen at least ten times. The genes are TRBV9 and TRBJ2-1; 10 positions agree with TRBD1. The CDR3 has 15 amino acids. Per the germline V gene, CDR1 is SGDLS and CDR2 is YYNGEE. The trim removed 3 bases at V and 8 bases at J, leaving 8 bases unmatched. The CDR3, as DNA: TGTGCCAGCAGCGACCCGGGACAGGGGAAGGATGAGCAGTTCTTC. Encoded protein: CASSDPGQGKDEQFF.

This clonotype was detected ten times or more. The chain combines TRBV11-2 with TRBJ2-3; perhaps TRBD2 as D (6 bases). V was shortened by 8 bases and J by 6 bases, with 24 bases between the two germline ends. The CDR3 consists of 16 residues. Germline CDR1 reads SGHAT; CDR2 reads FQNNGV. The CDR3 DNA reads TGTGCCAGCTCCTCACCCGCGGGACTCCTGGCGGATACGCAGTATTTT. Translating it yields CASSSPAGLLADTQYF.

This clonotype was counted many times. The V gene is TRBV20-1, the J gene TRBJ2-3, with 10 bases lining up with TRBD2. The ends lost 6 bases at V and 4 bases at J; junction bases unmatched: 4. Germline-derived CDR1 and CDR2 are DFQATT and SNEGSKA (reference sequence). CDR3 size: 13 residues. Here the CDR3 DNA reads TGCAGTGCGTCGCTAGCGGGAGCAGATACGCAGTATTTT. Its translation is CSASLAGADTQYF.

This clonotype has ten or more counts. V is TRBV7-9 and J is TRBJ2-7; TRBD1 matches at 10 bases. With V trimmed by 5 bases and J by 5 bases, 3 bases remained unmatched. The CDR3 loop spans 13 amino acids. Germline V gives CDR1 SEHNR, CDR2 FQNEAQ (reference sequence). The CDR3 reads CASSLGTGDEQYF. CDR3 in DNA: TGTGCCAGCAGCCTCGGGACAGGGGACGAGCAGTACTTC.

This clonotype was found many times. The rearrangement joins TRBV7-9 to TRBJ2-2; D is possibly TRBD1 (6 bases). Germline assignment: CDR1 SEHNR and CDR2 FQNEAQ (reference sequence). The CDR3 consists of 15 residues. Trimming took 3 bases from V and 2 from J, leaving 10 bases between them. This CDR3 reads CASSFQGSNTGELFF. In nucleotides, the CDR3 is TGTGCCAGCAGCTTTCAGGGGAGTAACACCGGGGAGCTGTTTTTT.

This clonotype was detected many times. This chain connects TRBV12-3 or TRBV12-4 to TRBJ2-2, with 11 bases identical to TRBD2. Trimming at V came to 5 bases and at J to 7 bases, leaving 9 bases not matched to a gene. The CDR3 length is 16 residues. DNA of the CDR3: TGTGCCAGCAGTCTCGGACTAGCGGGTCCGAACGGGGAGCTGTTTTTT. The encoded protein is CASSLGLAGPNGELFF.

This clonotype was detected many times. The J gene is TRBJ2-3, the V gene TRBV12-3 or TRBV12-4; TRBD2 is a possible D gene (6 bases). The CDR3 spans 16 residues. The ends were cut back, 1 base at V and 5 bases at J, with 16 bases in the middle. CDR3 coding DNA: TGTGCCAGCAGTTTAGGTTGGACTCAGGGAGGAGATACGCAGTATTTT. It codes for CASSLGWTQGGDTQYF.

Many counts were recorded for this clonotype. This CDR3 is CASSSRSSQETQYF. The CDR3 nucleotides read TGCGCCAGCAGCTCCCGGTCTAGCCAAGAGACCCAGTACTTC. V gene TRBV5-1 combines with J gene TRBJ2-5; the D is unclear. This CDR3 region has 14 residues. Germline V gives CDR1 SGHRS, CDR2 YFSETQ. V lost 3 bases and J 1 base, leaving 10 bases between the germline ends.

The rearrangement uses TRBV6-6 and TRBJ1-1; D unclear. The CDR3 runs 12 residues. The V end lost 2 bases, the J end lost 10 bases, and 11 bases lay between the germline ends. In germline, CDR1 is MNHNY, CDR2 SVGAGI (reference sequence). The CDR3 region is CASSYGNGRAFF. DNA of the CDR3: TGTGCCAGCAGTTACGGGAACGGGAGAGCTTTCTTT.

This clonotype was recorded at least ten times. The chain joins TRBV7-2 to TRBJ2-1, with D perhaps TRBD2 (5 bases). V was pared by 5 bases and J by 2 bases, with 13 bases between. The V gene's germline CDR1 is SGHTA and CDR2 FQGNSA. The CDR3 is made up of 15 amino acids. CDR3 DNA sequence: TGTGCCAGCAGCCCTCGGCTGGGAGCCTACAATGAGCAGTTCTTC. This codes for CASSPRLGAYNEQFF.

The table lists this clonotype with many counts. The V gene is TRBV6-5, the J gene TRBJ2-7; D tentatively reads TRBD1 or TRBD2 (6 bases each). CDR1 and CDR2 from the germline V gene are MNHEY and SVGAGI. The length of the CDR3 is 14 residues. Between the trimmed V and J ends, which lost 4 bases and 3 bases, there was a span of 13 bases. The CDR3 loop reads CASSLADSYYEQYF. Here the CDR3 DNA reads TGTGCCAGCAGTTTAGCGGACAGCTACTACGAGCAGTACTTC.

In this sample, this clonotype turned up many times. The CDR3: CASSEGGGRTDTQYF. The CDR3 DNA follows: TGTGCCAGCAGTGAAGGTGGCGGGCGCACAGATACGCAGTATTTT. This rearrangement joins TRBV2 to TRBJ2-3; tentative D call: TRBD2 (5 bases). This CDR3 comprises 15 residues. The germline V gene has CDR1 SNHLY and CDR2 FYNNEI. V lost 1 base to trimming and J lost 1 base, with 9 bases between them.

This clonotype showed up many times. The chain couples TRBV20-1 to TRBJ2-2; 10 bases line up with TRBD2. The CDR3 contains 16 residues. The germline V gene encodes CDR1 DFQATT and CDR2 SNEGSKA (reference sequence). V lost 6 bases, J lost 0 bases, and 7 bases stayed unmatched. CDR3 protein: CSATGTSDANTGELFF. The CDR3 DNA reads as TGCAGTGCCACCGGGACTAGCGACGCGAACACCGGGGAGCTGTTTTTT.

This clonotype was detected only a few times. The chain uses TRBV7-6 and TRBJ2-1; the D gene is possibly TRBD2 (5 bases). With 0 bases removed from V and 8 bases from J, the gap between germline ends came to 11 bases. The CDR3 spans 14 residues. The germline CDR1 and CDR2 sequences are SGHVS and FNYEAQ. The CDR3 loop reads CASSLAPEGYEQFF. CDR3 bases: TGTGCCAGCAGCTTAGCGCCTGAGGGCTATGAGCAGTTCTTC. The whole variable domain, filled in from reference TRBV7-6 and TRBJ2-1, reads GAGVSQSPRYKVTKRGQDVALRCDPISGHVSLYWYRQALGQGPEFLTYFNYEAQQDKSGLPNDRFSAERPEGSISTLTIQRTEQRDSAMYRCASSLAPEGYEQFFGPGTRLTVL.

This clonotype was counted many times. This chain joins TRBV6-5 and TRBJ1-4; D remains unclear. Trimming took off 4 bases at V and 7 bases at J, with 13 bases between the two ends. The CDR3 is made up of 14 amino acids. Germline V CDR1 and CDR2: MNHEY, SVGAGI. Here the CDR3 DNA reads TGTGCCAGCAGTTCCGGTCGGGCTGTTGAAAAACTGTTTTTT. Translating it yields CASSSGRAVEKLFF.